The 12 T cell receptor beta chains below were found in one sample sequenced in a study of post-analysis software for immune sequencing data. The authors incorporated unique molecular identifiers into the TCR beta cDNA libraries. TCRdb reprocessed the PCR reads with MiXCR, giving one entry per CDR3 protein. The sample includes over 250,000 distinct CDR3 sequences, 35% to 40% seen only once; the top ten take under 5%. Whole-study results and caveats: Comparison of patients with controls showed roughly five TRBV segments more frequent in patients, TRBV5-6, TRBV5-1 and TRBV20-1 among them.

Antigen specificity for these receptors is unknown. The sample consisted of blood. Receptors were obtained from a girl aged 10 to 17 with multiple sclerosis.

Note on this clonotype: This may be a read error, as it is one base from a much larger clone. The rearrangement uses TRBV7-9 and TRBJ2-5; tentative D call: TRBD1 (6 bases). The germline CDR1 and CDR2 sequences are SEHNR and FQNEAQ (reference sequence). The CDR3 is 14 amino acids. CDR3 bases: TGTGCCGGCAGCCGATTACAGGGTGGAGAGACCCAGTACTTC. Protein sequence: CAGSRLQGGETQYF.

The sample holds many counts of this clonotype. This sequence joins TRBV7-8 and TRBJ2-7; D is possibly TRBD2 (5 bases). The V end lost 1 base, the J end lost 1 base, and 8 bases lay between the germline ends. Looked up from germline, CDR1 is SGHVS and CDR2 is FQNEAQ. The CDR3 loop spans 14 amino acids. In nucleotides, the CDR3 is TGTGCCAGCAGCTTAGACCCGGGATCCTACGAGCAGTACTTC. Encoded protein: CASSLDPGSYEQYF.

This clonotype came up many times. The chain carries TRBV12-3 or TRBV12-4 and TRBJ2-3, with TRBD2 matching 7 bases. The CDR3 contains 16 residues. The V gene end was trimmed by 3 bases and the J gene end by 6 bases; junction bases not matched to a gene: 12. CDR3 protein: CASSLRAGEPGDTQYF. CDR3 nucleotides: TGTGCCAGCAGTTTGAGGGCGGGAGAGCCAGGGGATACGCAGTATTTT.

As regards this clonotype: A junction end diverges from the germline sequence, so it may reflect a read error. The V gene is TRBV28, the J gene TRBJ1-5; 9 bases align to TRBD1. Germline V gene sequence: CDR1 MDHEN, CDR2 SYDVKM. There are 15 residues in the CDR3. As DNA, the CDR3 is TGTGCCAACAACCCAGGACAGGGGAGCATTCAGCCCCAGCATTTT. Encoded protein: CANNPGQGSIQPQHF. Looking up the rest from reference TRBV28 and TRBJ1-5 gives the full variable domain: DVKVTQSSRYLVKRTGEKVFLECVQDMDHENMFWYRQDPGLGLRLIYFSYDVKMKEKGDIPEGYSVSREKKERFSLILESASTNQTSMYLCANNPGQGSIQPQHFGDGTRLSIL.

This clonotype has only a few counts. The chain combines TRBV9 with TRBJ1-4; D ambiguous. Germline V gene data show CDR1 as SGDLS and CDR2 as YYNGEE. Trimming left V 2 bases short and J 6 bases short, with 14 bases between. The CDR3 covers 15 residues. CDR3 residues: CASSVLGQVDEKLFF. For the CDR3, the DNA is TGTGCCAGCAGCGTTCTAGGGCAAGTGGATGAAAAACTGTTTTTT. Supplemented by reference TRBV9 and TRBJ1-4, the full variable domain reads DSGVTQTPKHLITATGQRVTLRCSPRSGDLSVYWYQQSLDQGLQFLIQYYNGEERAKGNILERFSAQQFPDLHSELNLSSLELGDSALYFCASSVLGQVDEKLFFGSGTQLSVL.

The V gene is TRBV5-1, the J gene TRBJ1-5; no clear D. The germline gives CDR1 SGHRS, CDR2 YFSETQ. CDR3 length: 14 amino acids. V shed 0 bases and J shed 14 bases, with 18 bases lying between them. The CDR3 reads CASSLALTRSNEHF. The CDR3 nucleotides read TGCGCCAGCAGCTTGGCACTGACTCGTAGCAATGAGCATTTT. Supplemented by reference TRBV5-1 and TRBJ1-5, the full variable domain reads KAGVTQTPRYLIKTRGQQVTLSCSPISGHRSVSWYQQTPGQGLQFLFEYFSETQRNKGNFPGRFSGRQFSNSRSEMNVSTLELGDSALYLCASSLALTRSNEHFGDGTRLSIL.

This clonotype was seen at least ten times. The V and J genes are TRBV7-3 and TRBJ2-1; the match to TRBD2 covers 7 bases. The J segment lost 15 bases and the V segment lost 1 base, leaving 12 bases of the junction unmatched. This CDR3 contains 14 residues. Per germline, CDR1 SGHTA and CDR2 FQGTGA. CDR3 nucleotide sequence: TGTGCCAGCAGCTTAAGCGTCGGGCTAGCGGCCCTGTTCTTC. It encodes CASSLSVGLAALFF.

V usage is TRBV9 and J usage is TRBJ2-1, with 9 bases identical to TRBD2. CDR3 length: 15 residues. Germline CDR1 reads SGDLS; CDR2 reads YYNGEE. V lost 1 base and J lost 6; bases outside the gene matches: 5. Here the CDR3 DNA reads TGTGCCAGCAGCGTACGAAGCGGGAGGTTCAATGAGCAGTTCTTC. This sequence encodes CASSVRSGRFNEQFF.

The table lists this clonotype with many counts. This chain links TRBV6-5 with TRBJ1-1; D may be TRBD1 (5 bases). Per the germline V gene, CDR1 is MNHEY and CDR2 is SVGAGI. The CDR3 covers 14 residues. Trimming left V 5 bases short and J 1 base short, with 11 bases between. CDR3 nucleotide sequence: TGTGCCAGCAGTCAAAGGGGAGGGAACACTGAAGCTTTCTTT. As protein: CASSQRGGNTEAFF.

J is TRBJ2-2 and V is TRBV6-6, with D hard to call. CDR3 length equals 13 residues. The V gene lost 4 bases and the J gene lost 7 bases, with 10 bases spanning the gap. Germline V gives CDR1 MNHNY, CDR2 SVGAGI (reference sequence). The CDR3 sequence is CASSSGLGGELFF. DNA of the CDR3: TGTGCCAGCAGTTCGGGTCTAGGCGGGGAGCTGTTTTTT.

This clonotype has ten or more counts. V and J are TRBV29-1 and TRBJ2-1; D ambiguous. The CDR3 sequence is 12 residues long. Trimming removed 6 bases at V and 5 bases at J, with 11 bases between. Per germline, CDR1 SQVTM and CDR2 ANQGSEA. CDR3 residues: CSVIDSNNEQFF. As DNA, the CDR3 is TGCAGCGTCATCGACTCGAACAATGAGCAGTTCTTC.

In its sample, this clonotype was seen many times. The V and J genes are TRBV5-1 and TRBJ1-6, with TRBD1 matching over 7 bases. This CDR3 spans 16 amino acids. The germline gives CDR1 SGHRS, CDR2 YFSETQ. V trimming: 1 base; J trimming: 9 bases; junction bases outside the gene matches: 10. CDR3 sequence: CASSLWDSPLGSPLHF. CDR3 DNA: TGCGCCAGCAGCTTGTGGGACAGTCCTCTGGGTTCACCCCTCCACTTT. Combining the CDR3 with reference TRBV5-1 and TRBJ1-6 gives the whole variable domain KAGVTQTPRYLIKTRGQQVTLSCSPISGHRSVSWYQQTPGQGLQFLFEYFSETQRNKGNFPGRFSGRQFSNSRSEMNVSTLELGDSALYLCASSLWDSPLGSPLHFGNGTRLTVT.